This TCR beta chain was sequenced during a study of shared clonotypes between healthy human individuals. CDR3 length: 13 amino acids. Germline CDR1 is MNHEY and CDR2 is SMNVEV (reference sequence). The naive CD8 subset, CD45RO-negative cells positively selected for CCR7, excluded terminally differentiated effector memory CD45RA+ cells. TCRdb keeps only in-frame clones here, not all; method: immunoSEQ multiplex PCR. This sample has more than 2 million clones, with around 96% found just once. The TCR sequence derives from a young man in good health. Sequenced: naive CD8+ T cells sorted from blood. This chain uses TRBV27 with TRBJ2-1; 7 bases line up with TRBD2. The CDR3 coding sequence is TGTGCGTCTTCTCGGGGGGACCACAATGAGCAGTTCTTC. Protein product: CASSRGDHNEQFF.